This entry concerns a single TCR beta chain. Its antigen is currently not known. No base qualities exist here, and no much larger clone lies one base off it. The germline V gene (reference sequence) provides CDR1 LNHDA and CDR2 SQIVND. Deletion took 7 bases off V and 3 bases off J, with a span of 25 bases between the germline ends. The CDR3 numbers 18 residues from cysteine through phenylalanine. Only CDR3 DNA is held: 54 bases, read in frame from base 1. The data stem from a study of blood T cell repertoires in COVID-19 (dated by TCRdb to 2019 to 2021). As for the study more broadly: The collaborator samples originated in the United States, Italy and Spain and spanned the acute and convalescent phases of COVID-19. The prospective study material was composed of cDNA or gDNA derived from T cells, B-cell-depleted T cells, or PBMCs. Subjects who had been exposed to COVID-19, were actively infected with it, or had recovered from it provided the deeply sampled blood TCRbeta repertoires that made up the dataset. A freely available public database, intended as a resource for researchers studying the immune response to SARS-CoV-2, is where the repertoires were released. The samples were drawn from two sources: the first 160 participants of the ongoing ImmuneRACE study, and 950 to 1,500 subjects contributed by 6 global collaborators. A de-identified subject ID, COVID-19 status, age in years and sex were almost always included in the sample metadata. Where available, HLA class I and class II types were taken from metadata supplied by the sample provider and were not determined by assay-based typing. Broader findings and caveats from the paper: The quantity of clinical and demographic metadata differed by source and by participant and was supplied without curation.

TCRbeta CDR3 regions were amplified from genomic DNA using the immunoSEQ Assay, a bias-controlled multiplex PCR. As for how the authors treated the data: Within the assay, amplification of reference gene primers was used to estimate how many nucleated cells each sample contained. Sequence reads were collapsed and filtered to measure the absolute abundance of every unique TCRbeta CDR3 rearrangement. For each sample, productive Simpson clonality was calculated by taking the square root of Simpson's diversity index across productive rearrangements. TCRdb took over this immuneACCESS table, retaining in-frame rearrangements with V and J assigned. Such tables are incomplete; in checked studies, under half of the missing clones stem from an unresolved V gene, and the remainder is unexplained. V and J calls plus clone size are reproduced from that table; the DNA served to infer D and trimming. For this sample the table gives a few hundred thousand clones, of which 83% were detected only once. Approximately 5% of the sample is in the top ten clones.

Participants in the prospective study were aged about 18 to 95 years, lived in approximately 26 United States geographic areas, and enrolled through a virtual design. In the prospective study, cohorts were assigned on the basis of participant-reported clinical history obtained from a screening survey and a study questionnaire. ImmuneRACE Cohort 3 recovered participants were defined by two consecutive negative NP/OP PCR tests, healthcare professional clearance, or symptom resolution. Mobile phlebotomists in the prospective study collected whole blood, serum and a nasopharyngeal or oropharyngeal swab from every participant. Over an approximately 2-month period, participants in the prospective study had the option of providing additional blood draws and questionnaires. Blood samples from the prospective study were shipped frozen or at room temperature prior to DNA extraction.

The specimen sequenced was PBMCs or T cells enriched from blood (not recorded which). Rearrangement joined TRBV19 to TRBJ2-1, with TRBD2 perhaps the D gene, on 5 matching bases. The origin of this receptor is a woman in her forties or fifties who had recovered from COVID-19. The CDR3 reads CASTAGSILTSFYNEQFF. In nucleotides, the sequence is TGTGCCAGTACGGCGGGCTCGATACTTACGTCCTTCTACAATGAGCAGTTCTTC.